This T cell receptor (beta chain) was captured in a study of blood T cell repertoires in COVID-19. Study-wide context: Sources were T cells, B-cell-depleted T cells, or PBMCs; the material itself was cDNA or gDNA.

Under the authors' procedure: By means of reference gene primer amplification, nucleated cell counts were estimated. Libraries were prepared by immunoSEQ multiplex PCR; TCRdb keeps only in-frame clonotypes and omits some of them. The V and J calls and clone size come from that table; D and trimming were worked out from the DNA. There are around 170,000 clones in the sample; about 87% occur only once, and about 4.1% lies in the top ten. This clone came up a few times. The sequencing input was peripheral blood. This TCR was sampled from a woman aged 25 to 45 with acute or convalescent COVID-19.

CDR3 sequence reads: CASSTSGIYEQYF. Here the CDR3 DNA reads TGTGCCAGCTCGACTAGCGGAATCTACGAGCAGTACTTC. V gene TRBV6-5 combines with J gene TRBJ2-7; 9 bases are shared with TRBD2. V shed 8 bases and J 3 bases; nucleotides not matched to a gene: 5. Germline V CDR1 and CDR2: MNHEY, SVGAGI. The CDR3 is 13 amino acids.